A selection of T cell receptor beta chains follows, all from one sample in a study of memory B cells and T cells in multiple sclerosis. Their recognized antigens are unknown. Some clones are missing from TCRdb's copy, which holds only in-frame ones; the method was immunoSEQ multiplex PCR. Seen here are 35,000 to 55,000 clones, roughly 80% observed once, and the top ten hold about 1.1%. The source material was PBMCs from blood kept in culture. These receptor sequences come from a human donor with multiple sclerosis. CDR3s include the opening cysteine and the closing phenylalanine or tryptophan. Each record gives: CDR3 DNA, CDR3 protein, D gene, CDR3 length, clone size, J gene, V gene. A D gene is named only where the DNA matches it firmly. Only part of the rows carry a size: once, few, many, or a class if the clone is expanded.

CDR3nt: TGTGCCAGCAGCGTGGGACAGTCCTACGAGCAGTACTTC
CDR3aa: CASSVGQSYEQYF
d_gene: TRBD1
len: 13
abundance: few
j_gene: TRBJ2-7
v_gene: TRBV5-6

CDR3nt: TGTGCCAGCAGTTTATCCGAGACCGGCTACACCTTC
CDR3aa: CASSLSETGYTF
d_gene: NA
len: 12
abundance: NA
j_gene: TRBJ1-2
v_gene: TRBV28

CDR3nt: TGTGCCAGCAGCTTTAAAGCCGGGTCTAACTATGGCTACACCTTC
CDR3aa: CASSFKAGSNYGYTF
d_gene: NA
len: 15
abundance: NA
j_gene: TRBJ1-2
v_gene: TRBV7-2

CDR3nt: TGTGCCAGCAGCCCGACAGGGCGGAAGACCCAGTACTTC
CDR3aa: CASSPTGRKTQYF
d_gene: TRBD1
len: 13
abundance: NA
j_gene: TRBJ2-5
v_gene: TRBV11-1

CDR3nt: TGTGCCAGCAGTTCCAAAACCCCGGGACTGCCCTACGAGCAGTACTTC
CDR3aa: CASSSKTPGLPYEQYF
d_gene: NA
len: 16
abundance: NA
j_gene: TRBJ2-7
v_gene: TRBV27

CDR3nt: TGCAGCGTTATGGAGGAGACCCAGTACTTC
CDR3aa: CSVMEETQYF
d_gene: NA
len: 10
abundance: NA
j_gene: TRBJ2-5
v_gene: TRBV29-1

CDR3nt: TGTGCCAGCAGTTTAGTACAGGGGGCTGGTCAGCCCCAGCATTTT
CDR3aa: CASSLVQGAGQPQHF
d_gene: TRBD1
len: 15
abundance: NA
j_gene: TRBJ1-5
v_gene: TRBV6-5

CDR3nt: TGTGCCAGCACCATAGCCTACTACAATGAGCAGTTCTTC
CDR3aa: CASTIAYYNEQFF
d_gene: NA
len: 13
abundance: NA
j_gene: TRBJ2-1
v_gene: TRBV6-1

CDR3nt: TGTGCCAGCAGCGCCGGGGGGGGCAGCTCAGGGGAGCAGTACTTC
CDR3aa: CASSAGGGSSGEQYF
d_gene: TRBD2
len: 15
abundance: once
j_gene: TRBJ2-7
v_gene: TRBV9

CDR3nt: TGTGCCAGTAGGGGGACAGTACCTGGGGCTTTCTTT
CDR3aa: CASRGTVPGAFF
d_gene: TRBD1
len: 12
abundance: few
j_gene: TRBJ1-1
v_gene: TRBV19

CDR3nt: TGTGCCAGCAGCTTATCCCCCACCGGGGAGCTGTTTTTT
CDR3aa: CASSLSPTGELFF
d_gene: NA
len: 13
abundance: NA
j_gene: TRBJ2-2
v_gene: TRBV7-8

CDR3nt: TGTGCCAGCAGTGAAGAACTCACTAACTATGGCTACACCTTC
CDR3aa: CASSEELTNYGYTF
d_gene: NA
len: 14
abundance: NA
j_gene: TRBJ1-2
v_gene: TRBV2

CDR3nt: TGTGCCAGCGCAATTTCCGGACAGCCTAATTCACCCCTCCACTTT
CDR3aa: CASAISGQPNSPLHF
d_gene: NA
len: 15
abundance: few
j_gene: TRBJ1-6
v_gene: TRBV5-8

CDR3nt: TGTGCCAGCAGTCCCATACAGGAGCAGTTCTTC
CDR3aa: CASSPIQEQFF
d_gene: NA
len: 11
abundance: NA
j_gene: TRBJ2-1
v_gene: TRBV2

CDR3nt: TGTGCCAGCAGCTTCCCCAATTCACCCCTCCACTTT
CDR3aa: CASSFPNSPLHF
d_gene: NA
len: 12
abundance: few
j_gene: TRBJ1-6
v_gene: TRBV7-9

CDR3nt: TGTGCCAGCAGTTTCCTTATCGGCGAGCAGTACTTC
CDR3aa: CASSFLIGEQYF
d_gene: NA
len: 12
abundance: NA
j_gene: TRBJ2-7
v_gene: TRBV7-2

CDR3nt: TGTGCCTGGAGTGTTAGACACGACGAGCAGTACTTC
CDR3aa: CAWSVRHDEQYF
d_gene: NA
len: 12
abundance: NA
j_gene: TRBJ2-7
v_gene: TRBV30

CDR3nt: TGTGCCAGCAGGTTCTCCGAGGCAGGGGGCAATGAGCAGTTCTTC
CDR3aa: CASRFSEAGGNEQFF
d_gene: TRBD1
len: 15
abundance: NA
j_gene: TRBJ2-1
v_gene: TRBV7-9

CDR3nt: TGTGCCAGCTCACTAGGGACGGTCTCTGGAAACACCATATATTTT
CDR3aa: CASSLGTVSGNTIYF
d_gene: NA
len: 15
abundance: NA
j_gene: TRBJ1-3
v_gene: TRBV18

CDR3nt: TGTGCCAGCAACGTTCTGACGGGGCCAGCTTTCTTT
CDR3aa: CASNVLTGPAFF
d_gene: NA
len: 12
abundance: NA
j_gene: TRBJ1-1
v_gene: TRBV7-8

CDR3nt: TGTGCCAGCAGTTACTCGGGTAATCACGAGCAGTACTTC
CDR3aa: CASSYSGNHEQYF
d_gene: NA
len: 13
abundance: NA
j_gene: TRBJ2-7
v_gene: TRBV6-6

CDR3nt: TGTGCCAGTAACCGACAGGGGGACACCGGGGAGCTGTTTTTT
CDR3aa: CASNRQGDTGELFF
d_gene: TRBD1
len: 14
abundance: NA
j_gene: TRBJ2-2
v_gene: TRBV19

CDR3nt: TGTGCCAGCAGCCTCGGGGTGGGGGAGCTGTTTTTT
CDR3aa: CASSLGVGELFF
d_gene: NA
len: 12
abundance: once
j_gene: TRBJ2-2
v_gene: TRBV6-1

CDR3nt: TGTGCCAGTAGTCCCATGGGAGCGAAGTCCTACGAGCAGTACTTC
CDR3aa: CASSPMGAKSYEQYF
d_gene: NA
len: 15
abundance: NA
j_gene: TRBJ2-7
v_gene: TRBV19

CDR3nt: TGTGCCTGGAGTCTCCAACCGGGACAGGGACTGTTTTTT
CDR3aa: CAWSLQPGQGLFF
d_gene: TRBD1
len: 13
abundance: NA
j_gene: TRBJ1-4
v_gene: TRBV30

CDR3nt: TGTGCCAGCAGCTTTAGTTTTCAAACAGGAGCCTACGAGCAGTACTTC
CDR3aa: CASSFSFQTGAYEQYF
d_gene: NA
len: 16
abundance: NA
j_gene: TRBJ2-7
v_gene: TRBV7-2

CDR3nt: TGTGCCAGCAGTCCGACGGACTCTGGAAACACCATATATTTT
CDR3aa: CASSPTDSGNTIYF
d_gene: NA
len: 14
abundance: NA
j_gene: TRBJ1-3
v_gene: TRBV7-7

CDR3nt: TGTGCCAGCTCACCTCGCCGGACAGGGGACTATGGCTACACCTTC
CDR3aa: CASSPRRTGDYGYTF
d_gene: TRBD1
len: 15
abundance: few
j_gene: TRBJ1-2
v_gene: TRBV18

CDR3nt: TGTGCCAGCAGCCTGACGGGGGATCAGCCCCAGCATTTT
CDR3aa: CASSLTGDQPQHF
d_gene: NA
len: 13
abundance: NA
j_gene: TRBJ1-5
v_gene: TRBV7-2

CDR3nt: TGTGCCAGTAGTATCGGAGGCACAGATACGCAGTATTTT
CDR3aa: CASSIGGTDTQYF
d_gene: NA
len: 13
abundance: NA
j_gene: TRBJ2-3
v_gene: TRBV19

CDR3nt: TGTGCCAGTAGTGTGCGACAGACAAATTCACCCCTCCACTTT
CDR3aa: CASSVRQTNSPLHF
d_gene: NA
len: 14
abundance: few
j_gene: TRBJ1-6
v_gene: TRBV19

CDR3nt: TGTGCCAGCAGCCACCCCACAGGGGGGGATCCTAACGAGCAGTACTTC
CDR3aa: CASSHPTGGDPNEQYF
d_gene: NA
len: 16
abundance: NA
j_gene: TRBJ2-7
v_gene: TRBV4-2

CDR3nt: TGTGCCAGCAGCGCTCCGGGGGGAAGGCACACTGAAGCTTTCTTT
CDR3aa: CASSAPGGRHTEAFF
d_gene: NA
len: 15
abundance: NA
j_gene: TRBJ1-1
v_gene: TRBV6-1

CDR3nt: TGCAGCGCCGATAACGGGGGGGGCAACACCGGGGAGCTGTTTTTT
CDR3aa: CSADNGGGNTGELFF
d_gene: TRBD2
len: 15
abundance: NA
j_gene: TRBJ2-2
v_gene: TRBV29-1

CDR3nt: TGCGCCAGCAGCACCTTGGGGAACACTGAAGCTTTCTTT
CDR3aa: CASSTLGNTEAFF
d_gene: NA
len: 13
abundance: NA
j_gene: TRBJ1-1
v_gene: TRBV10-2

CDR3nt: TGTGCCAGCAGTTTAAGTGCCGTGTGGAGTTTCCTTAGTAACTATGGCTACACCTTC
CDR3aa: CASSLSAVWSFLSNYGYTF
d_gene: NA
len: 19
abundance: few
j_gene: TRBJ1-2
v_gene: TRBV28

CDR3nt: TGCGCCAGCAGCTTGCGCGAGGAGAGTGAAGCTTTCTTT
CDR3aa: CASSLREESEAFF
d_gene: NA
len: 13
abundance: NA
j_gene: TRBJ1-1
v_gene: TRBV5-1

CDR3nt: TGTGCCAGCAGCAGACGAGGAAGACAGGGGGCAAATGAGCAGTACTTC
CDR3aa: CASSRRGRQGANEQYF
d_gene: TRBD1
len: 16
abundance: NA
j_gene: TRBJ2-7
v_gene: TRBV7-6

CDR3nt: TGTGCCAGCAGTGATGGACTAGCCCGAGGGGACAATGAGCAGTTCTTC
CDR3aa: CASSDGLARGDNEQFF
d_gene: TRBD2
len: 16
abundance: NA
j_gene: TRBJ2-1
v_gene: TRBV6-1

CDR3nt: TGTGCCAGCACCCTCCGGGACTCGTTCAATGAGCAGTTCTTC
CDR3aa: CASTLRDSFNEQFF
d_gene: NA
len: 14
abundance: NA
j_gene: TRBJ2-1
v_gene: TRBV6-5

CDR3nt: TGTGCCAGCTCACTACAACAGGGGGCAGAGACCCAGTACTTC
CDR3aa: CASSLQQGAETQYF
d_gene: TRBD1
len: 14
abundance: NA
j_gene: TRBJ2-5
v_gene: TRBV18

CDR3nt: TGTGCCTGGAGTGGGACCGTTAACAATCAGCCCCAGCATTTT
CDR3aa: CAWSGTVNNQPQHF
d_gene: NA
len: 14
abundance: NA
j_gene: TRBJ1-5
v_gene: TRBV30

CDR3nt: TGTGCCAGCAGCGTAATGACTAGCGGGACGACCGGGGAGCTGTTTTTT
CDR3aa: CASSVMTSGTTGELFF
d_gene: TRBD2
len: 16
abundance: few
j_gene: TRBJ2-2
v_gene: TRBV9

CDR3nt: TGTGCCAGCTCAACCGGGACAGGGGGGCCCTACGAGCAGTACTTC
CDR3aa: CASSTGTGGPYEQYF
d_gene: TRBD1
len: 15
abundance: few
j_gene: TRBJ2-7
v_gene: TRBV18

CDR3nt: TGTGCCTGGAGTGCCTGGGCTGGGTATTCCGGCGGGGGAGGCACAGATACGCAGTATTTT
CDR3aa: CAWSAWAGYSGGGGTDTQYF
d_gene: TRBD2
len: 20
abundance: NA
j_gene: TRBJ2-3
v_gene: TRBV30

CDR3nt: TGTGCCAGTAGTATATTGGGGGGCGCTAACTATGGCTACACCTTC
CDR3aa: CASSILGGANYGYTF
d_gene: NA
len: 15
abundance: once
j_gene: TRBJ1-2
v_gene: TRBV19

CDR3nt: TGTGCCAGCAGCCATGGGACTAGCGAAGAGACCCAGTACTTC
CDR3aa: CASSHGTSEETQYF
d_gene: TRBD2
len: 14
abundance: NA
j_gene: TRBJ2-5
v_gene: TRBV4-2

CDR3nt: TGTGCCAGCAGTTTATCTTTACAGGGGAACGGTCCTGGCGAGCAGTACTTC
CDR3aa: CASSLSLQGNGPGEQYF
d_gene: TRBD1
len: 17
abundance: NA
j_gene: TRBJ2-7
v_gene: TRBV27

CDR3nt: TGTGCCAGCAGCGGCGGGGGGTCCTACGAGCAGTACTTC
CDR3aa: CASSGGGSYEQYF
d_gene: TRBD2
len: 13
abundance: NA
j_gene: TRBJ2-7
v_gene: TRBV9

CDR3nt: TGTGCCAGCAGTGTCATCCGGGGGGCTAACACCGGGGAGCTGTTTTTT
CDR3aa: CASSVIRGANTGELFF
d_gene: NA
len: 16
abundance: NA
j_gene: TRBJ2-2
v_gene: TRBV28

CDR3nt: TGCGCCAGCAGCTTGGCGGGGGACACCGGGGAGCTGTTTTTT
CDR3aa: CASSLAGDTGELFF
d_gene: NA
len: 14
abundance: NA
j_gene: TRBJ2-2
v_gene: TRBV5-1

CDR3nt: TGTGCCAGCAGCCAAGGGATTTTTGGTGTAGCGGGGGGGGGAGTGAGCGAGCAGTACTTC
CDR3aa: CASSQGIFGVAGGGVSEQYF
d_gene: TRBD2
len: 20
abundance: NA
j_gene: TRBJ2-7
v_gene: TRBV4-2

CDR3nt: TGCGCCAGCAGCGCCCGACTAGCGGGGGCCCTGTTAATTACGCAGTATTTT
CDR3aa: CASSARLAGALLITQYF
d_gene: TRBD2
len: 17
abundance: NA
j_gene: TRBJ2-3
v_gene: TRBV5-1

CDR3nt: TGCGCCAGCAGCCAAGGAGGGGACGGGAATTATGGCTACACCTTC
CDR3aa: CASSQGGDGNYGYTF
d_gene: NA
len: 15
abundance: NA
j_gene: TRBJ1-2
v_gene: TRBV4-3

CDR3nt: TGTGCCAGCAGCTTCCCCGGGGGGGCGATCGAGACCCAGTACTTC
CDR3aa: CASSFPGGAIETQYF
d_gene: TRBD2
len: 15
abundance: NA
j_gene: TRBJ2-5
v_gene: TRBV5-6